Listed here are 4 T cell receptor beta chains from one sample, sequenced in a study of T-cell memory formation after mild COVID-19. One entry per CDR3 protein, called by TCRdb with MiXCR from the 5' RACE reads. The sample includes a few hundred thousand distinct CDR3 sequences, roughly 16% seen only once; the top ten take about 23%. Sample: PBMCs or a T cell subset sorted from them (not recorded which). These receptors originate from a man aged 18 to 30 who had mild COVID-19 (a few samples of this study predate the infection). Cell type and time point are not known.

This chain connects TRBV3-1 to TRBJ2-1, with TRBD1 identical over 9 bases. In germline, CDR1 is LGHDT, CDR2 YNNKEL (reference sequence). The CDR3 runs 15 residues. The V segment lost 4 bases and the J segment 5 bases; nucleotides outside the gene matches: 6. The CDR3 loop reads CASSRARDRDNEQFF. The CDR3 DNA reads as TGTGCCAGCAGCCGAGCCCGGGACAGGGACAATGAGCAGTTCTTC.

V and J are TRBV24-1 and TRBJ2-2; D uncertain. This CDR3 comprises 18 residues. V was shortened by 2 bases and J by 3 bases, with 18 bases between the two germline ends. CDR1 and CDR2 (germline): KGHDR, SFDVKD. CDR3 sequence reads: CATSDSRRRAADTGELFF. CDR3 in DNA: TGTGCCACCAGTGATTCTCGGCGACGGGCGGCGGACACCGGGGAGCTGTTTTTT.

The gene calls are TRBV20-1 and TRBJ2-7; 11 positions agree with TRBD1. The germline gives CDR1 DFQATT, CDR2 SNEGSKA (reference sequence). The CDR3 contains 12 residues. With V trimmed by 7 bases and J by 3 bases, 2 bases remained unmatched. The CDR3: CSVGTGGYEQYV. CDR3 in DNA: TGCAGTGTCGGGACAGGGGGCTACGAGCAGTACGTC.

V and J are TRBV27 and TRBJ2-5; D remains unclear. The CDR3 totals 12 residues. The germline V gene encodes CDR1 MNHEY and CDR2 SMNVEV (reference sequence). V was shortened by 6 bases and J by 2 bases, with 7 bases between the two germline ends. The CDR3 spells CASRTRQETQYF. Here the CDR3 DNA reads TGTGCCAGCAGGACCCGACAAGAGACCCAGTACTTC.